This TCR beta chain was recovered during a study of T cells after yellow fever vaccination. The study's findings and limits: Clones that expanded after primary vaccination mostly reappeared after the booster (around 96% CD4, 70% to 90% CD8). A faster peak, day 5 versus 15, was reached by the weaker secondary response.

This clonotype was recorded many times. Antigen: not known. Germline V gene lookup returns CDR1 SGHRS and CDR2 YFSETQ. The CDR3 has 15 amino acids. J gave up 4 bases and V 4 bases, and 6 bases lay outside the gene matches. Template switching by 5'RACE produced TCR cDNA, adding a universal primer site and UMIs. TCRdb analysed the 5' RACE reads with MiXCR anew, one entry per CDR3 protein. The repertoire holds about 75,000 distinct CDR3 sequences, 7.3% seen once, with 25% to 35% in the top ten. Source: CD8+ T cells sorted from PBMCs, taken roughly 10 days after the first yellow fever vaccination. The gene calls are TRBV5-1 and TRBJ2-7; TRBD1 agrees at 12 bases. This clonotype was sampled from a man in his late teens or twenties who received the YFV17D yellow fever vaccine. CDR3 loop: CASSPRGQGAYEQYF. The CDR3 DNA sequence: TGCGCCAGCAGCCCGAGGGGACAGGGGGCTTACGAGCAGTACTTC.